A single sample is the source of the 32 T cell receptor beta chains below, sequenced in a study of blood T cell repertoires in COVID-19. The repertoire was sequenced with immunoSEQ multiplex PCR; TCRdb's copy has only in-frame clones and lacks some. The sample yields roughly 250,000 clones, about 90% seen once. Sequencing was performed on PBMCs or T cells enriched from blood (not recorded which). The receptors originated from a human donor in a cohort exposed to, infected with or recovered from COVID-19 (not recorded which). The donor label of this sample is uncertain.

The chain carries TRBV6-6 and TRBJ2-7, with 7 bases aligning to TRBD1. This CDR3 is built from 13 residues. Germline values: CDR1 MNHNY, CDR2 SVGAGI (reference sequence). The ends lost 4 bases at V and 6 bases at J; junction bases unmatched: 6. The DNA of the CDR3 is TGTGCCAGCAGTTCAGACAGGGTGGCCGAGCAGTACTTC. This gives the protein CASSSDRVAEQYF.

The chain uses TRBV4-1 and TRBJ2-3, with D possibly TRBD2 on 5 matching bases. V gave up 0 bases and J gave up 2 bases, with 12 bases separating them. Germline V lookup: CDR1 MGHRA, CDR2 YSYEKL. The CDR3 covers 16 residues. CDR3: CASSQDVRGYTDTQYF. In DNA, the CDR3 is TGCGCCAGCAGCCAAGATGTTCGGGGTTACACAGATACGCAGTATTTT.

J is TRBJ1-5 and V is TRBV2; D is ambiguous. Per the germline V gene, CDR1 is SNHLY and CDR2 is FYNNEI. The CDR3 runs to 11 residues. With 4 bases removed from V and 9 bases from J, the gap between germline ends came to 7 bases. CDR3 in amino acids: CASSGTGPQHF. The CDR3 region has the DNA TGTGCCAGCAGTGGAACGGGGCCCCAGCATTTT.

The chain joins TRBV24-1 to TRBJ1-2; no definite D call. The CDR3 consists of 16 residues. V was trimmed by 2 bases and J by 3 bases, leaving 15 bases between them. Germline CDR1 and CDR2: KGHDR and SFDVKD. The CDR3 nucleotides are TGTGCCACCAGTGATTCTCGGGATTCGAGGGACTATGGCTACACCTTC. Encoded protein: CATSDSRDSRDYGYTF.

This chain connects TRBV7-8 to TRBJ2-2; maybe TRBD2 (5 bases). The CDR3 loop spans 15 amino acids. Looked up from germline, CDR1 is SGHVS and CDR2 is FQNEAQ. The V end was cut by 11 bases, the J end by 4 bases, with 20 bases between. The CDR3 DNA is TGTGCCTCGGAAAGAAGAGGGAAAGGCACCGGGGAGCTGTTTTTT. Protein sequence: CASERRGKGTGELFF.

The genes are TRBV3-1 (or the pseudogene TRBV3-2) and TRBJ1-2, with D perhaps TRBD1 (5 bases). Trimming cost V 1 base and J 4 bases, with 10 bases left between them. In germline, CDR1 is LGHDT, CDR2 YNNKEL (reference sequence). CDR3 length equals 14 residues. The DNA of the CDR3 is TGTGCCAGCAGCCAAGGGAAAGGGGCCTATGGCTACACCTTC. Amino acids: CASSQGKGAYGYTF.

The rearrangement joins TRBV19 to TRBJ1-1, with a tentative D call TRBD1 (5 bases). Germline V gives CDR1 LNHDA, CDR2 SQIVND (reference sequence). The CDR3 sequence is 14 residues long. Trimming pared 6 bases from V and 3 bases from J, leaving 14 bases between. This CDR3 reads CASRRQSAYTEAFF. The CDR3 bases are TGTGCCAGTAGAAGACAGTCAGCGTACACTGAAGCTTTCTTT. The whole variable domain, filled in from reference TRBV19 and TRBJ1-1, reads DGGITQSPKYLFRKEGQNVTLSCEQNLNHDAMYWYRQDPGQGLRLIYYSQIVNDFQKGDIAEGYSVSREKKESFPLTVTSAQKNPTAFYLCASRRQSAYTEAFFGQGTRLTVV.

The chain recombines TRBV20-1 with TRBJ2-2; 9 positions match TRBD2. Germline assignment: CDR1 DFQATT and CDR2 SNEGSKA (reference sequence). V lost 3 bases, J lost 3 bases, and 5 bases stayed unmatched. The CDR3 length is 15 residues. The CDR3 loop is CSASRRGGYTGELFF. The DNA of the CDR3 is TGCAGTGCTAGTAGGCGGGGGGGATACACCGGGGAGCTGTTTTTT.

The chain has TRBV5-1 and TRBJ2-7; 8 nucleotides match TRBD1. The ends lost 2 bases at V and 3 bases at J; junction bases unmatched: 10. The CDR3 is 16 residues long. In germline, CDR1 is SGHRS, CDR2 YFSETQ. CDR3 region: CASSLGQGVVSYEQYF. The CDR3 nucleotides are TGCGCCAGCAGCTTAGGACAGGGAGTCGTCAGCTACGAGCAGTACTTC. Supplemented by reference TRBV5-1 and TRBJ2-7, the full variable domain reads KAGVTQTPRYLIKTRGQQVTLSCSPISGHRSVSWYQQTPGQGLQFLFEYFSETQRNKGNFPGRFSGRQFSNSRSEMNVSTLELGDSALYLCASSLGQGVVSYEQYFGPGTRLTVT.

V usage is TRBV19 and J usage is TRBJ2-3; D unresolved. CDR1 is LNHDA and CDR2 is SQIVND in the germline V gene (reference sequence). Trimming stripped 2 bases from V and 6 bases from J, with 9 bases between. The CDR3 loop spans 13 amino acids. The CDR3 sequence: CASSIILQDTQYF. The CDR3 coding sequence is TGTGCCAGTAGTATAATCCTTCAGGATACGCAGTATTTT.

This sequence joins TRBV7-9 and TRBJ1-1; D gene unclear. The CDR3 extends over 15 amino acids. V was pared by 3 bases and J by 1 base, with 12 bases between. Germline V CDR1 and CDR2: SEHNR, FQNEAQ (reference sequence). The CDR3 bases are TGTGCCAGCAGCTTTTTACGACACTCGAACACTGAAGCTTTCTTT. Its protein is CASSFLRHSNTEAFF.

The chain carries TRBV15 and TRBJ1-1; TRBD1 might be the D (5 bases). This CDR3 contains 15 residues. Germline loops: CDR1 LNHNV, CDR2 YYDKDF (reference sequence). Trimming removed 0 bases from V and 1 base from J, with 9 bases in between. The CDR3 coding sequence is TGTGCCACCAGCAGAGATAGGGGAAAGAACACTGAAGCTTTCTTT. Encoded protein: CATSRDRGKNTEAFF. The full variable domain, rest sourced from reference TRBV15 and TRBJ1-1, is DAMVIQNPRYQVTQFGKPVTLSCSQTLNHNVMYWYQQKSSQAPKLLFHYYDKDFNNEADTPDNFQSRRPNTSFCFLDIRSPGLGDTAMYLCATSRDRGKNTEAFFGQGTRLTVV.

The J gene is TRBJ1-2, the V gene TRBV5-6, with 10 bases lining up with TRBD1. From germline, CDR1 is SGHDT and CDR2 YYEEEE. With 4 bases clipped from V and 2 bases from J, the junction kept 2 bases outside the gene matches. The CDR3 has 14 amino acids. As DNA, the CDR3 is TGTGCCAGCAGCAGGGGACAGGGGAACTATGGCTACACCTTC. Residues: CASSRGQGNYGYTF.

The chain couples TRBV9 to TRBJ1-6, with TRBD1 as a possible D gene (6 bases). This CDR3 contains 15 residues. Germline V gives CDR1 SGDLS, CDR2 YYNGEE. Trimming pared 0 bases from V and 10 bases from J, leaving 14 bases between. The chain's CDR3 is CASSVAGIGGSPLHF. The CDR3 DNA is TGTGCCAGCAGCGTAGCCGGTATTGGGGGCTCACCCCTCCACTTT.

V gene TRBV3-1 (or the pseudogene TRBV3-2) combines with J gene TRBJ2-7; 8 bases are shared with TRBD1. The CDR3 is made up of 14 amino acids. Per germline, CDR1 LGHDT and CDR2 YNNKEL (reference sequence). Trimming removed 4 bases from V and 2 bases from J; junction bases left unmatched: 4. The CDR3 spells CASSPGQGTYEQYF. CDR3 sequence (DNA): TGTGCCAGCAGCCCCGGACAGGGAACCTACGAGCAGTACTTC.

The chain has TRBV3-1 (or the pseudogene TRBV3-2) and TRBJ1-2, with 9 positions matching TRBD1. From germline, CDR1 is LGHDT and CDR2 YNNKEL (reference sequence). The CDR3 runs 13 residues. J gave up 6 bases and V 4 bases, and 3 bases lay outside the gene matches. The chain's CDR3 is CASSRGQGNGYTF. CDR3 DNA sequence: TGTGCCAGCAGCCGGGGACAGGGTAATGGCTACACCTTC.

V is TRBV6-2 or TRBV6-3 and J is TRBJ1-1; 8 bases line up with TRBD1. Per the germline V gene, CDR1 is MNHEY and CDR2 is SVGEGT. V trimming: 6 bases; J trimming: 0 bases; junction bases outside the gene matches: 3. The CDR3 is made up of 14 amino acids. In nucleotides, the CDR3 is TGTGCCAGCAGCAGGGGGCGCCTGAACACTGAAGCTTTCTTT. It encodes CASSRGRLNTEAFF.

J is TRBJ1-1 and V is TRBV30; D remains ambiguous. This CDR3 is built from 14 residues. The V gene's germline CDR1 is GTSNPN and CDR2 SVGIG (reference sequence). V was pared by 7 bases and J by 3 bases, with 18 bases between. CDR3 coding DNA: TGTGCCTATCGAAGCGAGGGAGCGGACACTGAAGCTTTCTTT. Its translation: CAYRSEGADTEAFF.

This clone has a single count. CDR3 sequence: CASSLSWSYNSPLHF. DNA of the CDR3: TGCGCCAGCAGCTTGAGCTGGTCGTATAATTCACCCCTCCACTTT. The V call is TRBV5-1, the J call TRBJ1-6; no definite D call. The V gene lost 1 base and the J gene lost 4 bases, with 9 bases spanning the gap. This CDR3 comprises 15 residues. CDR1 SGHRS and CDR2 YFSETQ come from the germline V gene.

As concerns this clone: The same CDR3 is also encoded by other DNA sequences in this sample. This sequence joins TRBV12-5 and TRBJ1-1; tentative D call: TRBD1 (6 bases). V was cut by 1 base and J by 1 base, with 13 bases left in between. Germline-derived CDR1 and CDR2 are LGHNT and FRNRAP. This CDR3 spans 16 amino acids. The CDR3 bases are TGTGCTAGTGGTTTGGCTCACAGGGAGGGGAACACTGAAGCTTTCTTT. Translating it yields CASGLAHREGNTEAFF.

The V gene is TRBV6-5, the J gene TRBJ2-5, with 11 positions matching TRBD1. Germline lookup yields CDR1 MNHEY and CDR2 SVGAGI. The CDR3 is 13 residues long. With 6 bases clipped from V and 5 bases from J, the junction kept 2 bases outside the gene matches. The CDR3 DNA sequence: TGTGCCAGCAGGGGGACAGGGGGTGAGACCCAGTACTTC. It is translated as CASRGTGGETQYF.

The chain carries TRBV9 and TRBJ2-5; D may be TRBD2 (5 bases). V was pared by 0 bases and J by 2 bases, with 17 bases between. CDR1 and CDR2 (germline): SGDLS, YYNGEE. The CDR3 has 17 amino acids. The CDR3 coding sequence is TGTGCCAGCAGCGTAGCTACGTCTAGTGGCGGGCAAGAGACCCAGTACTTC. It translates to CASSVATSSGGQETQYF. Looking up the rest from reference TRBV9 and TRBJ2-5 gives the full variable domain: DSGVTQTPKHLITATGQRVTLRCSPRSGDLSVYWYQQSLDQGLQFLIQYYNGEERAKGNILERFSAQQFPDLHSELNLSSLELGDSALYFCASSVATSSGGQETQYFGPGTRLLVL.

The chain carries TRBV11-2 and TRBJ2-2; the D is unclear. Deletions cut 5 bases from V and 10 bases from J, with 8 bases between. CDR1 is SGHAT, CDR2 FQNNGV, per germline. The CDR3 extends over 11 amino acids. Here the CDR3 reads CASSPDMELFF. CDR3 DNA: TGTGCCAGCAGCCCCGACATGGAGCTGTTTTTT.

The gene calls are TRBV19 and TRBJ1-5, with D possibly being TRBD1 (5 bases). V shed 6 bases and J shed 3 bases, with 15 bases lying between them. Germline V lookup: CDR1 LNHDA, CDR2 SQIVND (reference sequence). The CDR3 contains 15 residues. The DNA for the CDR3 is TGTGCCAGTAGGCGGGACGCGGATACCAATCAGCCCCAGCATTTT. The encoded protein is CASRRDADTNQPQHF. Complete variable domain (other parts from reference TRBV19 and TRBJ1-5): DGGITQSPKYLFRKEGQNVTLSCEQNLNHDAMYWYRQDPGQGLRLIYYSQIVNDFQKGDIAEGYSVSREKKESFPLTVTSAQKNPTAFYLCASRRDADTNQPQHFGDGTRLSIL.

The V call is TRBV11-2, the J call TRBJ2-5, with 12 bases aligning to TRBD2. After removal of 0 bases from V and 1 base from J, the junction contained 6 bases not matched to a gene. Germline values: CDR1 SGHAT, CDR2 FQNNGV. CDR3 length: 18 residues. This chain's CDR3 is CASSLDRGLAGLQETQYF. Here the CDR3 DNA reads TGTGCCAGCAGCTTAGATCGGGGACTAGCGGGCCTCCAAGAGACCCAGTACTTC.

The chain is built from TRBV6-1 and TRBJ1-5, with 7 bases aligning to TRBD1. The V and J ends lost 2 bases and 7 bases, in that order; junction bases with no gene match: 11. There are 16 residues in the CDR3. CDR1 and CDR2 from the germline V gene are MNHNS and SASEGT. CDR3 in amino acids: CASSEIDRVVGQPQHF. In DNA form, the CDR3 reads TGTGCCAGCAGTGAAATTGACAGGGTGGTTGGACAGCCCCAGCATTTT.

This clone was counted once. The CDR3 coding sequence is TGTGCCAGCAGCGGGACGGGACAGTACAATCAGCCCCAGCATTTT. It codes for CASSGTGQYNQPQHF. The rearrangement uses TRBV2 and TRBJ1-5; 7 bases align to TRBD1. The V segment lost 6 bases and the J segment 3 bases; nucleotides outside the gene matches: 8. This CDR3 has 15 amino acids. From germline, CDR1 is SNHLY and CDR2 FYNNEI.

CDR3 in amino acids: CASSWGPGTAYEQYF. The CDR3 DNA reads as TGTGCCAGCAGCTGGGGCCCCGGGACAGCCTACGAGCAGTACTTC. V usage is TRBV5-5 and J usage is TRBJ2-7, with 7 bases aligning to TRBD1. CDR3 length: 15 residues. After removal of 3 bases from V and 2 bases from J, the junction contained 8 bases not matched to a gene. From germline, CDR1 is SGHKS and CDR2 YYEKEE (reference sequence).

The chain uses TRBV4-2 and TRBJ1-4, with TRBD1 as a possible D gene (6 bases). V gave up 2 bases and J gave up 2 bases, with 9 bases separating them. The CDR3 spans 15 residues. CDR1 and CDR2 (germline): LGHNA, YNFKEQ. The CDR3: CASSQNRDTNEKLFF. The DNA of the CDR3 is TGTGCCAGCAGCCAAAACAGGGATACTAATGAAAAACTGTTTTTT.

The CDR3 reads CASSRNGGYTGELFF. The CDR3 coding sequence is TGTGCCAGCAGCCGCAACGGGGGGTACACCGGGGAGCTGTTTTTT. V gene TRBV7-2 combines with J gene TRBJ2-2, with 7 bases matching TRBD2. V shed 5 bases and J 3 bases; nucleotides not matched to a gene: 6. CDR1 is SGHTA and CDR2 is FQGNSA in the germline V gene. CDR3 length: 15 residues. Full variable domain (remainder filled in from reference TRBV7-2 and TRBJ2-2): GAGVSQSPSNKVTEKGKDVELRCDPISGHTALYWYRQSLGQGLEFLIYFQGNSAPDKSGLPSDRFSAERTGGSVSTLTIQRTQQEDSAVYLCASSRNGGYTGELFFGEGSRLTVL.

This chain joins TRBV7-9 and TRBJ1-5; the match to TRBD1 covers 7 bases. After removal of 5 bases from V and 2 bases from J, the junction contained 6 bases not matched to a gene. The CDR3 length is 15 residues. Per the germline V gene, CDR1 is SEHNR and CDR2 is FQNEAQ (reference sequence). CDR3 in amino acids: CASSAGQEGNQPQHF. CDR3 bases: TGTGCCAGCAGCGCAGGACAGGAGGGCAATCAGCCCCAGCATTTT.

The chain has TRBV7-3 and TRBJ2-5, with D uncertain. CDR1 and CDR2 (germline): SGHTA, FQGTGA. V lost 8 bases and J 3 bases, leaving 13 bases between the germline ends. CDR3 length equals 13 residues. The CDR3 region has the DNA TGTGCCAGCTCGTCAGGCAGTAAAGAGACCCAGTACTTC. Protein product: CASSSGSKETQYF.